These T cell receptor beta chains were read from a single sample in a study of regulatory T cells in long-lasting Graves disease. TCRdb processed the multiplex PCR reads anew with MiXCR; each CDR3 protein has one entry. The table shows a few hundred thousand distinct CDR3 sequences, with 12% occurring only once. In addition, the sample was reused for a study of T cells in Graves' hyperthyroidism and ophthalmopathy.

The source was peripheral blood mononuclear cells (PBMCs), collected at new diagnosis, from a patient treated with antithyroid drugs. Source of these receptors: a young woman with Graves disease. CDR3s include the opening cysteine and the closing phenylalanine or tryptophan. A D gene is named only where the DNA matches it firmly. Clone size is stated in some rows and not others, as once, few, many or a class when expanded.

clone size: many
J gene: TRBJ2-1
V gene: TRBV3-1
CDR3 length: 16
D gene: NA
CDR3 DNA: TGTGCCAGCAGCCACAAAGATCAGGGGTTCTACAATGAGCAGTTCTTC
CDR3 protein: CASSHKDQGFYNEQFF

clone size: NA
J gene: TRBJ2-5
V gene: TRBV3-1
CDR3 length: 17
D gene: NA
CDR3 DNA: TGTGCCAGCAGTGAGGTCGGTTACGGGGGCCCTCAAGAGACCCAGTACTTC
CDR3 protein: CASSEVGYGGPQETQYF

clone size: NA
J gene: TRBJ1-3
V gene: TRBV6-1
CDR3 length: 14
D gene: NA
CDR3 DNA: TGTGCCAGCAGGAGGGGGGGGGCTGGAGACACCATATATTTT
CDR3 protein: CASRRGGAGDTIYF

clone size: few
J gene: TRBJ2-1
V gene: TRBV7-2
CDR3 length: 15
D gene: TRBD2
CDR3 DNA: TGTGCCAGCAGCCCACCGGCTAGCGGCTACAATGAGCAGTTCTTC
CDR3 protein: CASSPPASGYNEQFF

clone size: many
J gene: TRBJ2-1
V gene: TRBV12-3/TRBV12-4
CDR3 length: 13
D gene: NA
CDR3 DNA: TGTGCCTGCGCTGGGAGGACCAGCAATGAGCAGTTCTTC
CDR3 protein: CACAGRTSNEQFF

clone size: many
J gene: TRBJ2-1
V gene: TRBV11-2
CDR3 length: 12
D gene: NA
CDR3 DNA: TGTGCCAGCAGCGACGGTGGCAATGAGCAGTTCTTC
CDR3 protein: CASSDGGNEQFF

clone size: few
J gene: TRBJ1-2
V gene: TRBV4-2
CDR3 length: 15
D gene: TRBD1
CDR3 DNA: TGTGCCAGCAGCCAACCCGGACAGGGAAACTATGGCTACACCTTC
CDR3 protein: CASSQPGQGNYGYTF

clone size: many
J gene: TRBJ2-1
V gene: TRBV6-5
CDR3 length: 16
D gene: NA
CDR3 DNA: TGTGCCAGCAGTTACTCGAACCTAGCAGCCTACAATGAGCAGTTCTTC
CDR3 protein: CASSYSNLAAYNEQFF

clone size: few
J gene: TRBJ2-1
V gene: TRBV7-9
CDR3 length: 17
D gene: NA
CDR3 DNA: TGTGCCAGCAGCCCCCCAAGTGGTGGGCTGGCCTACAATGAGCAGTTCTTC
CDR3 protein: CASSPPSGGLAYNEQFF

clone size: many
J gene: TRBJ2-1
V gene: TRBV7-9
CDR3 length: 15
D gene: NA
CDR3 DNA: TGTGCCAGCAGCTTAGCGAGTCCGAATTTCTATGAGCAGTTCTTC
CDR3 protein: CASSLASPNFYEQFF

clone size: few
J gene: TRBJ1-2
V gene: TRBV6-1
CDR3 length: 13
D gene: TRBD1
CDR3 DNA: TGTGCCAGTAACCGGGACAGAACTTATGGCTACACCTTC
CDR3 protein: CASNRDRTYGYTF

clone size: many
J gene: TRBJ1-2
V gene: TRBV3-1
CDR3 length: 15
D gene: TRBD1
CDR3 DNA: TGTGCCACCTGGACAGGGTATTACCCTGACTATGGCTACACCTTC
CDR3 protein: CATWTGYYPDYGYTF

clone size: NA
J gene: TRBJ2-1
V gene: TRBV6-2/TRBV6-3
CDR3 length: 15
D gene: TRBD2
CDR3 DNA: TGTGCCAGCAGTTCCACTAGCGGATATTACAATGAGCAGTTCTTC
CDR3 protein: CASSSTSGYYNEQFF

clone size: NA
J gene: TRBJ2-5
V gene: TRBV6-2/TRBV6-3
CDR3 length: 16
D gene: TRBD2
CDR3 DNA: TGTGCCAGCAGTAAGGGACTAGCGGCTGGGGGGGAGACCCAGTACTTC
CDR3 protein: CASSKGLAAGGETQYF

clone size: many
J gene: TRBJ2-3
V gene: TRBV20-1
CDR3 length: 14
D gene: NA
CDR3 DNA: TGCAGTGCTAGCGTAGGTGGGATTACAGATACGCAGTATTTT
CDR3 protein: CSASVGGITDTQYF

clone size: NA
J gene: TRBJ2-2
V gene: TRBV24-1
CDR3 length: 17
D gene: NA
CDR3 DNA: TGTGCCACCAGTGATTCGAGGGGGGCCGGCGACACCGGGGAGCTGTTTTTT
CDR3 protein: CATSDSRGAGDTGELFF

clone size: many
J gene: TRBJ1-2
V gene: TRBV29-1
CDR3 length: 13
D gene: NA
CDR3 DNA: TGCAGCGTTGAAGATCAAGGCGTTTATGGCTACACCTTC
CDR3 protein: CSVEDQGVYGYTF

clone size: few
J gene: TRBJ2-2
V gene: TRBV6-2/TRBV6-3
CDR3 length: 15
D gene: TRBD1
CDR3 DNA: TGTGCCAGCAGTTTCACAGGGGGCAACACCGGGGAGCTGTTTTTT
CDR3 protein: CASSFTGGNTGELFF

clone size: many
J gene: TRBJ2-1
V gene: TRBV5-1
CDR3 length: 16
D gene: TRBD1
CDR3 DNA: TGCGCCAGCAGCTTGGAGTCTTGGACAGGTGACAATGAGCAGTTCTTC
CDR3 protein: CASSLESWTGDNEQFF

clone size: few
J gene: TRBJ1-1
V gene: TRBV28
CDR3 length: 16
D gene: NA
CDR3 DNA: TGTGCCAGCAGTTTACTTTCCAGGGTGAGGTACACTGAAGCTTTCTTT
CDR3 protein: CASSLLSRVRYTEAFF

clone size: NA
J gene: TRBJ2-1
V gene: TRBV4-3
CDR3 length: 16
D gene: NA
CDR3 DNA: TGCGCCAGCAGCCAAGATAGTACTAGCAGCTACAATGAGCAGTTCTTC
CDR3 protein: CASSQDSTSSYNEQFF

clone size: many
J gene: TRBJ2-1
V gene: TRBV19
CDR3 length: 13
D gene: NA
CDR3 DNA: TGTGCCAGTAGTAGGGACCCCACCAATGAGCAGTTCTTC
CDR3 protein: CASSRDPTNEQFF

clone size: many
J gene: TRBJ2-7
V gene: TRBV20-1
CDR3 length: 14
D gene: NA
CDR3 DNA: TGCAGTGCTAGAGATCAAGAAGAACCCCTCGAGCAGTACTTC
CDR3 protein: CSARDQEEPLEQYF

clone size: few
J gene: TRBJ1-5
V gene: TRBV6-1
CDR3 length: 15
D gene: NA
CDR3 DNA: TGTGCCAGCAGTGAACAGGGGTATAGCAATCAGCCCCAGCATTTT
CDR3 protein: CASSEQGYSNQPQHF

clone size: many
J gene: TRBJ1-5
V gene: TRBV5-1
CDR3 length: 16
D gene: NA
CDR3 DNA: TGCGCCAGCAGCCCGTCGGGTTGGGATAGCAATCAGCCCCAGCATTTT
CDR3 protein: CASSPSGWDSNQPQHF

clone size: many
J gene: TRBJ1-2
V gene: TRBV6-1
CDR3 length: 13
D gene: NA
CDR3 DNA: TGTGCCAGCAGATCCGGACCAAGGGATGGCTACACCTTC
CDR3 protein: CASRSGPRDGYTF

clone size: few
J gene: TRBJ1-6
V gene: TRBV20-1
CDR3 length: 14
D gene: NA
CDR3 DNA: TGCAGTGCCAACCGGGACGGATATAATTCACCCCTCCACTTT
CDR3 protein: CSANRDGYNSPLHF

clone size: NA
J gene: TRBJ2-3
V gene: TRBV29-1
CDR3 length: 10
D gene: NA
CDR3 DNA: TGCAGCGCTGTTGCAGATACGCAGTATTTT
CDR3 protein: CSAVADTQYF

clone size: many
J gene: TRBJ2-7
V gene: TRBV7-2
CDR3 length: 14
D gene: TRBD1
CDR3 DNA: TGTGCCAGCAGATCCACGGGACAGGGCTACGAGCAGTACTTC
CDR3 protein: CASRSTGQGYEQYF

clone size: many
J gene: TRBJ1-5
V gene: TRBV10-3
CDR3 length: 14
D gene: TRBD1
CDR3 DNA: TGTGCCATCGGGATGACAGGGAACAATCAGCCCCAGCATTTT
CDR3 protein: CAIGMTGNNQPQHF

clone size: few
J gene: TRBJ2-3
V gene: TRBV12-3/TRBV12-4
CDR3 length: 19
D gene: NA
CDR3 DNA: TGTGCCAGCAGTTTATCGCGGGTGGCTGGGGGCCTCCGGACAGATACGCAGTATTTT
CDR3 protein: CASSLSRVAGGLRTDTQYF

clone size: many
J gene: TRBJ2-1
V gene: TRBV5-1
CDR3 length: 17
D gene: TRBD1
CDR3 DNA: TGTGCCAGCAGCTTGAGCGTGGGGACAGGGGTGGGAAATGAGCAGTTCTTC
CDR3 protein: CASSLSVGTGVGNEQFF

clone size: NA
J gene: TRBJ2-5
V gene: TRBV19
CDR3 length: 14
D gene: NA
CDR3 DNA: TGTGCCAGTACTCTGAACAGGGTTTCGGAGACCCAGTACTTC
CDR3 protein: CASTLNRVSETQYF

clone size: NA
J gene: TRBJ1-1
V gene: TRBV7-3
CDR3 length: 13
D gene: NA
CDR3 DNA: TGTGCCAGCAGCTGGTCCATGAACACTGAAGCTTTCTTT
CDR3 protein: CASSWSMNTEAFF

clone size: NA
J gene: TRBJ1-5
V gene: TRBV6-1
CDR3 length: 15
D gene: NA
CDR3 DNA: TGTGCCAGCACCTACGGGGGGCGCAGCAATCAGCCCCAGCATTTT
CDR3 protein: CASTYGGRSNQPQHF

clone size: many
J gene: TRBJ2-1
V gene: TRBV10-3
CDR3 length: 18
D gene: NA
CDR3 DNA: TGTGCCATCAGTAGGCCTCTGGACAGCCACCAAGTGTTCAATGAGCAGTTCTTC
CDR3 protein: CAISRPLDSHQVFNEQFF

clone size: many
J gene: TRBJ2-2
V gene: TRBV20-1
CDR3 length: 14
D gene: NA
CDR3 DNA: TGCAGTGCTTCCCCCCAGGGAACCACCGGGGAGCTGTTTTTT
CDR3 protein: CSASPQGTTGELFF

clone size: many
J gene: TRBJ1-2
V gene: TRBV2
CDR3 length: 14
D gene: TRBD1
CDR3 DNA: TGTGCCAGCAGTGAAGGGCAGGGGGTTTATGGCTACACCTTC
CDR3 protein: CASSEGQGVYGYTF

clone size: NA
J gene: TRBJ2-2
V gene: TRBV12-3/TRBV12-4
CDR3 length: 15
D gene: NA
CDR3 DNA: TGTGCCAGCAGTTTCTCGGGGGCGCGGACCGGGGAGCTGTTTTTT
CDR3 protein: CASSFSGARTGELFF

clone size: few
J gene: TRBJ1-4
V gene: TRBV4-1
CDR3 length: 13
D gene: NA
CDR3 DNA: TGCGCCAGCAGCCCGCCCTGGACCTCCGTACTGTTTTTT
CDR3 protein: CASSPPWTSVLFF

clone size: many
J gene: TRBJ2-1
V gene: TRBV2
CDR3 length: 15
D gene: NA
CDR3 DNA: TGTGCCAGCAGTCTCAGGAGCAACTCCTACAATGAGCAGTTCTTC
CDR3 protein: CASSLRSNSYNEQFF

clone size: many
J gene: TRBJ2-5
V gene: TRBV11-2
CDR3 length: 17
D gene: TRBD2
CDR3 DNA: TGTGCCAGCAGCACTGGACTAGCGGGGGGGTCGGAAGAGACCCAGTACTTC
CDR3 protein: CASSTGLAGGSEETQYF